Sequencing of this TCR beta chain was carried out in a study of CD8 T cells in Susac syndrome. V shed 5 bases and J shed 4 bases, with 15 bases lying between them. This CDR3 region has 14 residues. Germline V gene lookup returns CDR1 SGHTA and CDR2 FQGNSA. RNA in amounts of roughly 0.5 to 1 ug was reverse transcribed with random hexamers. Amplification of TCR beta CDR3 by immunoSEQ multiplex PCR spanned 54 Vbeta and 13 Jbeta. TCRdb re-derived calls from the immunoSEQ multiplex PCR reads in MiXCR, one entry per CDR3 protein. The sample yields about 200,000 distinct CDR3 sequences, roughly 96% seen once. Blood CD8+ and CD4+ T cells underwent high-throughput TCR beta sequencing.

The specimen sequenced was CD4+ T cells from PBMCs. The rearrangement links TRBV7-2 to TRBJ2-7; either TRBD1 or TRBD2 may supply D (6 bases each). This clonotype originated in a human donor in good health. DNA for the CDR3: TGTGCCAGCAGCCAAAACAGGGAGGCGTACGAGCAGTACTTC. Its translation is CASSQNREAYEQYF.